What follows is one T cell receptor (beta chain) and its context. Its antigen remains unidentified. These data belong to a study of OX40 agonist ivuxolimab in advanced cancers. Regarding the study as a whole: Within 6 weeks, CD4+ and CD8+ blood T cells expanded clonally at 0.1 to 3.0 mg/kg.

This CDR3 contains 16 residues. J was trimmed by 2 bases and V by 3 bases; bases with no gene match: 6. The germline V gene encodes CDR1 KGHSH and CDR2 LQKENI. TCRdb's copy holds only in-frame clones and misses some; the assay was immunoSEQ multiplex PCR. The table has 130,000 or so clones, about 92% seen once. V usage is TRBV18 and J usage is TRBJ1-5; TRBD1 agrees at 8 bases. The starting material was CD4+ or CD8+ T cells sorted from blood, obtained in a trial of the OX40 agonist ivuxolimab. The sequence was collected from an adult with an advanced solid tumor such as melanoma, head and neck, liver or kidney cancer. The CDR3 sequence is CASSPATGEGNQPQHF. In DNA form, the CDR3 reads TGTGCCAGCTCACCCGCGACAGGGGAAGGCAATCAGCCCCAGCATTTT.